The present T cell receptor beta chain was sequenced within a study of T cell responses to AZD1222 COVID-19 vaccine. Notes on the study in general: Repertoires were obtained solely post-peak T cell response. The number of AZD1222 recipients seropositive at baseline was only 5 to 7. The breadth and depth of Spike-specific TCRs increased once two AZD1222 doses had been given. Donors, mostly white British, included more females; clonal diversity was possibly underestimated.

Remarks on this clone: Its target is not known.

Clones were read by immunoSEQ multiplex PCR, and TCRdb kept only the in-frame ones, dropping some. The table shows about 160,000 clones, with around 90% occurring only once. V was clipped by 3 bases and J by 0 bases, with 8 bases between them. The germline V gene encodes CDR1 SGHDN and CDR2 FVKESK. This CDR3 region has 14 residues. The specimen was peripheral blood, collected 28 days after the second AZD1222 dose. The V call is TRBV14, the J call TRBJ1-1, with D uncertain. This clonotype was obtained from an adult who received the AZD1222 COVID-19 vaccine. CDR3 loop: CASSHAEVNTEAFF. CDR3 in DNA: TGTGCCAGCAGCCATGCGGAGGTGAACACTGAAGCTTTCTTT.